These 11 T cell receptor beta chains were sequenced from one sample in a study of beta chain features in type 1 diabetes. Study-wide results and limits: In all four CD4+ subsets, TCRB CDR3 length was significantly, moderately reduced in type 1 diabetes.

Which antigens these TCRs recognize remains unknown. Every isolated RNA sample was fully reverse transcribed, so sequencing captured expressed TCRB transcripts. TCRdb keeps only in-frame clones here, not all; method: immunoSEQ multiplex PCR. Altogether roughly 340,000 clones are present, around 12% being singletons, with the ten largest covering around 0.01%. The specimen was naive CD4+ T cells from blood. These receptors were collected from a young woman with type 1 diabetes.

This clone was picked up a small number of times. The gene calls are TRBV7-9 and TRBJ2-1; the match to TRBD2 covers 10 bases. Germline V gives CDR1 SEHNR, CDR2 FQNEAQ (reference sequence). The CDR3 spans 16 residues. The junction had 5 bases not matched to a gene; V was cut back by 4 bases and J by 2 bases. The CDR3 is CASSSILAGTYNEQFF. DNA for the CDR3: TGTGCCAGCAGCTCGATACTAGCGGGGACCTACAATGAGCAGTTCTTC.

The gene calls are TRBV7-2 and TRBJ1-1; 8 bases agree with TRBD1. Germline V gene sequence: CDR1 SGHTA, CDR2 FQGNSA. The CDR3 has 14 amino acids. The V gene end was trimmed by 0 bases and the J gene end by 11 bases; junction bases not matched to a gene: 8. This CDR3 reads CASSLALQGASAFF. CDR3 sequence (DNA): TGTGCCAGCAGCTTAGCGCTCCAGGGGGCATCGGCTTTCTTT. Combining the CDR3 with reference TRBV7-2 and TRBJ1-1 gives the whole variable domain GAGVSQSPSNKVTEKGKDVELRCDPISGHTALYWYRQSLGQGLEFLIYFQGNSAPDKSGLPSDRFSAERTGGSVSTLTIQRTQQEDSAVYLCASSLALQGASAFFGQGTRLTVV.

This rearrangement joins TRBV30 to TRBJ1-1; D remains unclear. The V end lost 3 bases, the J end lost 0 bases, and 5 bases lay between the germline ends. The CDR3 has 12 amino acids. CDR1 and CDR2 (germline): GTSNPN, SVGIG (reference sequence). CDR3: CAWSPLNTEAFF. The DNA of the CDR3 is TGTGCCTGGAGCCCGTTGAACACTGAAGCTTTCTTT.

CDR3 loop: CASSSESGLNEQFF. For the CDR3, the DNA is TGTGCCAGCAGCTCAGAGAGCGGGCTAAATGAGCAGTTCTTC. The rearrangement uses TRBV7-2 and TRBJ2-1, with D possibly TRBD2 on 6 matching bases. Trimming took 4 bases from V and 7 from J, leaving 14 bases between them. The germline V gene has CDR1 SGHTA and CDR2 FQGNSA. The CDR3 extends over 14 amino acids. The variable domain in full, completed from reference TRBV7-2 and TRBJ2-1, reads GAGVSQSPSNKVTEKGKDVELRCDPISGHTALYWYRQSLGQGLEFLIYFQGNSAPDKSGLPSDRFSAERTGGSVSTLTIQRTQQEDSAVYLCASSSESGLNEQFFGPGTRLTVL.

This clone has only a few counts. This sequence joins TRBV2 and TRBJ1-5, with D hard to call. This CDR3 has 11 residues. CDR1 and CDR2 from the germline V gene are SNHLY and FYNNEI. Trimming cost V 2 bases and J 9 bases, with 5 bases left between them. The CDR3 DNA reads TGTGCCAGCAGTGAACTCGGGCCCCAGCATTTT. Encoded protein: CASSELGPQHF.

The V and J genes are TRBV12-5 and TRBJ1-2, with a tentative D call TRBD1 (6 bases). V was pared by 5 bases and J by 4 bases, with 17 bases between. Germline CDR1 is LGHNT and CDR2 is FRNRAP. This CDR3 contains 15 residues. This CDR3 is CASGPETGASYGYTF. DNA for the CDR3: TGTGCTAGTGGTCCGGAGACAGGTGCTAGCTATGGCTACACCTTC.

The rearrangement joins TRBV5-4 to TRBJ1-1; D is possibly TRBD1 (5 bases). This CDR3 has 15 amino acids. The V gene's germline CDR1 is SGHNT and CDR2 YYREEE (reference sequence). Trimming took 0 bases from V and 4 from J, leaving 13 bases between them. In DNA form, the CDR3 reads TGTGCCAGCAGCTTGGCGGGGGGAGTCGGCACTGAAGCTTTCTTT. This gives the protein CASSLAGGVGTEAFF.

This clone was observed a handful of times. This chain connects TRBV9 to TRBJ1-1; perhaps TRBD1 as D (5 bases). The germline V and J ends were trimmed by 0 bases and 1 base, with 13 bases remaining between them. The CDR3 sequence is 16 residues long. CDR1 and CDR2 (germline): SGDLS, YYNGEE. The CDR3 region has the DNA TGTGCCAGCAGCGTAGGGGGCAGGGTCGGGAACACTGAAGCTTTCTTT. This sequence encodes CASSVGGRVGNTEAFF.

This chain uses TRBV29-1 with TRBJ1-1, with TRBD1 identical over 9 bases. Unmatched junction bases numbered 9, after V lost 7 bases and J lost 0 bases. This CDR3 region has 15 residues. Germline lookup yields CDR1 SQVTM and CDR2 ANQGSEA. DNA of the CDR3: TGCAGCGCAATTTCCGGGACAGGGCTGAACACTGAAGCTTTCTTT. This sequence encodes CSAISGTGLNTEAFF.

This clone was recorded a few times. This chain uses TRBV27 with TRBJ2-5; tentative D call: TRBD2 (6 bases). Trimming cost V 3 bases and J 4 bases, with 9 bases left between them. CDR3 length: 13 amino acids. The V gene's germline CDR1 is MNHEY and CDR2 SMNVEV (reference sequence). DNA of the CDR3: TGTGCCAGCAGTTTGGAGGGACGAGAGACCCAGTACTTC. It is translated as CASSLEGRETQYF.

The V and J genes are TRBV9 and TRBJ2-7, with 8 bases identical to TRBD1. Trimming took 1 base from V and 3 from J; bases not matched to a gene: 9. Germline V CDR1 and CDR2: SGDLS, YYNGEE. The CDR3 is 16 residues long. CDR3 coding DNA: TGTGCCAGCAGCGTACATGACAGGGGCGAATACTACGAGCAGTACTTC. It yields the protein CASSVHDRGEYYEQYF.